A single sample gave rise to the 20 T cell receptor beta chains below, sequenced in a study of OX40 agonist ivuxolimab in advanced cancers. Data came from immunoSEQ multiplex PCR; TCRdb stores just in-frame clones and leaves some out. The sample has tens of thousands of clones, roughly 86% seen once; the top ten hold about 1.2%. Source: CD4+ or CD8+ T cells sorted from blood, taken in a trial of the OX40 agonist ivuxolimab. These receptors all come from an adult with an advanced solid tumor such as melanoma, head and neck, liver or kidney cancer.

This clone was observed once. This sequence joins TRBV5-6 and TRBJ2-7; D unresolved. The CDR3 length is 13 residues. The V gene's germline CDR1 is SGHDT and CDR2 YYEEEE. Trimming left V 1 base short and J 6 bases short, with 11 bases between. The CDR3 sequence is CASSLFPSGEQYF. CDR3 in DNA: TGTGCCAGCAGCTTGTTCCCATCGGGCGAGCAGTACTTC.

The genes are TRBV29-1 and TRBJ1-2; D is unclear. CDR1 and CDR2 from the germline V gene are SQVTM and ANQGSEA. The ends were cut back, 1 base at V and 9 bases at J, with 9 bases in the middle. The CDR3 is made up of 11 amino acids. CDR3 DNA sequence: TGCAGCGTTGAAGTGGGCCTTCGCTACACCTTC. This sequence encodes CSVEVGLRYTF.

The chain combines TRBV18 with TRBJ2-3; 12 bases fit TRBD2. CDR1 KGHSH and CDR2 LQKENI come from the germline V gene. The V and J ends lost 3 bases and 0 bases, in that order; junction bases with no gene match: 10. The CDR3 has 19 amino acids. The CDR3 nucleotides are TGTGCCAGCTCACCGCCACTAGCGGGGGGATTAGCTAGCACAGATACGCAGTATTTT. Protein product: CASSPPLAGGLASTDTQYF.

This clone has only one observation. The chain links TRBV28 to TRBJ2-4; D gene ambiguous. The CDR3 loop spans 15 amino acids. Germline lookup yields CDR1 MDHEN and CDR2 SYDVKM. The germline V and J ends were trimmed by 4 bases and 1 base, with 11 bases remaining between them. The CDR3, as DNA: TGTGCCAGCAGTTCCCCTAGTGTGGCCAAAAACATTCAGTACTTC. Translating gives CASSSPSVAKNIQYF.

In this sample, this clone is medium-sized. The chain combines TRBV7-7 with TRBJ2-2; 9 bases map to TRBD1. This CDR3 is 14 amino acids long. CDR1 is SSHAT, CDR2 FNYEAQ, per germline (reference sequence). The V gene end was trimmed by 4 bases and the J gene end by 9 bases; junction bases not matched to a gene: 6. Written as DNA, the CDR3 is TGTGCCAGCAGCTCGGGACAGGGAGTCCGGGAGCTGTTTTTT. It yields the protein CASSSGQGVRELFF.

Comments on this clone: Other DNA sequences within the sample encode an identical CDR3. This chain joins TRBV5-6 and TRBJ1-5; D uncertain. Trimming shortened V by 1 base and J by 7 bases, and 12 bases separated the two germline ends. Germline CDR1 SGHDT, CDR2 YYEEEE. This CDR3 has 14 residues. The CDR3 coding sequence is TGTGCCAGCAGCTTGAGTAGGGTTCGCCAGCCCCAGCATTTT. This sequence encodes CASSLSRVRQPQHF.

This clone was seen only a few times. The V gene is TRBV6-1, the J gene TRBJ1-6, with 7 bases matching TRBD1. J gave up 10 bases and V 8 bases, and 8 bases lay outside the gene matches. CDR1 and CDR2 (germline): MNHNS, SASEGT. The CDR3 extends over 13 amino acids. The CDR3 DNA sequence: TGTGCCAGCTCCCTGACAGGGACCTCACCCCTCCACTTT. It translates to CASSLTGTSPLHF.

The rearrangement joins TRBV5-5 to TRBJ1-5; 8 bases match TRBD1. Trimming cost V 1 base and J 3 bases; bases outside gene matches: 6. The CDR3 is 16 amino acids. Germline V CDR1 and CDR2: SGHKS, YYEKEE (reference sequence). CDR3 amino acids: CASSLRAGGPNQPQHF. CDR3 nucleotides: TGTGCCAGCAGCTTGCGGGCAGGGGGCCCCAATCAGCCCCAGCATTTT.

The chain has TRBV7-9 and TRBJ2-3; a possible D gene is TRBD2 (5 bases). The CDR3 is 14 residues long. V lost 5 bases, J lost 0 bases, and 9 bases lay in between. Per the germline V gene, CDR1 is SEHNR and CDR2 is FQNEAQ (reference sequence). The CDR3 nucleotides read TGTGCCAGCAGCCCCGGACTTAGCACAGATACGCAGTATTTT. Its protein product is CASSPGLSTDTQYF. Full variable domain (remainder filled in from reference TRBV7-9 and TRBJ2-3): DTGVSQNPRHKITKRGQNVTFRCDPISEHNRLYWYRQTLGQGPEFLTYFQNEAQLEKSRLLSDRFSAERPKGSFSTLEIQRTEQGDSAMYLCASSPGLSTDTQYFGPGTRLTVL.

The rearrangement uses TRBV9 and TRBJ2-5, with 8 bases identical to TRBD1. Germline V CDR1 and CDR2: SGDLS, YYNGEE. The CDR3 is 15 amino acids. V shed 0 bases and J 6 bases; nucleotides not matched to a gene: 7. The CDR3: CASSVGVDRGQTQYF. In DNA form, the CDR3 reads TGTGCCAGCAGCGTAGGGGTAGACAGGGGTCAGACCCAGTACTTC.

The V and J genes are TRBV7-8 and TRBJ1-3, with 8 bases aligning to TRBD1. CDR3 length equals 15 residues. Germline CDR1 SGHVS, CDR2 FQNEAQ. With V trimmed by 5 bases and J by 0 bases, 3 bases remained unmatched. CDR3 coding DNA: TGTGCCAGCAGCGACAGGGGCCTCTCTGGAAACACCATATATTTT. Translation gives CASSDRGLSGNTIYF.

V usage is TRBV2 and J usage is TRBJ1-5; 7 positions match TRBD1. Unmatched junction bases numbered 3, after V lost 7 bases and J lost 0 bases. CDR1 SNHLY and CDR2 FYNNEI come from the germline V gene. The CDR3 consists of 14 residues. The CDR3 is CASNDRASNQPQHF. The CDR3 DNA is TGTGCCAGCAACGACAGGGCTAGCAATCAGCCCCAGCATTTT.

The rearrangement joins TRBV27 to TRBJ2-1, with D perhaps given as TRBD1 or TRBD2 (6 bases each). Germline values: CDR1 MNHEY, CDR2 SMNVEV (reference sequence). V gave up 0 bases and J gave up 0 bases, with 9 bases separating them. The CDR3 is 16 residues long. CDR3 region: CASSLSGGRSYNEQFF. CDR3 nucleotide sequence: TGTGCCAGCAGTTTATCCGGGGGCCGCTCCTACAATGAGCAGTTCTTC.

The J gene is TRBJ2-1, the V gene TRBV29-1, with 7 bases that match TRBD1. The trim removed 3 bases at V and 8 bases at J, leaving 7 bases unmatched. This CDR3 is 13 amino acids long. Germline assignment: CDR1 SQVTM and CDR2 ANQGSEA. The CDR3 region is CSVDRQGRDEQFF. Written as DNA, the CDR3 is TGCAGCGTTGACAGACAGGGTCGCGATGAGCAGTTCTTC.

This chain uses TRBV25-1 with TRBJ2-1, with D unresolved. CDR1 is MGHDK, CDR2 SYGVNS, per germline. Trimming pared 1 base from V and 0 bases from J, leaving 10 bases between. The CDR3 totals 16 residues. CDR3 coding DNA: TGTGCCAGCAGTGAATTCGGAATTAGCTCCTACAATGAGCAGTTCTTC. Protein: CASSEFGISSYNEQFF.

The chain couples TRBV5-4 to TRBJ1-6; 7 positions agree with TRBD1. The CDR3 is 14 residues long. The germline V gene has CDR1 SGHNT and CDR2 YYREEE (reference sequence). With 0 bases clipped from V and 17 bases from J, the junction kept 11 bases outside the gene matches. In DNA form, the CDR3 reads TGTGCCAGCAGCTTGGGCAGGGACAGTATTTCGGTCCACTTT. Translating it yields CASSLGRDSISVHF.

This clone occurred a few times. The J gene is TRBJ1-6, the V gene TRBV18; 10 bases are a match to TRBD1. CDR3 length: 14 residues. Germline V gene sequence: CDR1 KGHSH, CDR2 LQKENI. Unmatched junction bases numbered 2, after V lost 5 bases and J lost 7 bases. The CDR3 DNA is TGTGCCAGCTCAGAGGACAGGGGGAATTCACCCCTCCACTTT. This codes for CASSEDRGNSPLHF. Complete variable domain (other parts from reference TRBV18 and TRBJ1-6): NAGVMQNPRHLVRRRGQEARLRCSPMKGHSHVYWYRQLPEEGLKFMVYLQKENIIDESGMPKERFSAEFPKEGPSILRIQQVVRGDSAAYFCASSEDRGNSPLHFGNGTRLTVT.

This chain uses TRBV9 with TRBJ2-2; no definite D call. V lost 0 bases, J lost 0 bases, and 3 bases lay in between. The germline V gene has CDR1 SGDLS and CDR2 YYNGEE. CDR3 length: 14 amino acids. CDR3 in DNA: TGTGCCAGCAGCGTAGGGCCGAACACCGGGGAGCTGTTTTTT. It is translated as CASSVGPNTGELFF.

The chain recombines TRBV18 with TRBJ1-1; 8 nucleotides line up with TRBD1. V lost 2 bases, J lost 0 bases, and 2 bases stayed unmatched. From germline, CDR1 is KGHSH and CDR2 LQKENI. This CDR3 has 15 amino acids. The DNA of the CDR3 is TGTGCCAGCTCACCAACACAGGGGGTGAACACTGAAGCTTTCTTT. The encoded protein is CASSPTQGVNTEAFF.

The DNA for the CDR3 is TGTGCCAGCAGCCAAGGGACAACCTACGAGCAGTACTTC. It yields the protein CASSQGTTYEQYF. V usage is TRBV14 and J usage is TRBJ2-7; tentative D call: TRBD1 (5 bases). The germline V gene has CDR1 SGHDN and CDR2 FVKESK. This CDR3 spans 13 amino acids. V lost 1 base and J lost 2, with 6 bases in between.